This entry lists 28 T cell receptor beta chains sequenced from one sample in a study of cytomegalovirus exposure and HLA in healthy donors. PCR amplification relied on 60 Vbeta primers (plus 13 Jbeta primers). The method was immunoSEQ multiplex PCR; TCRdb's version includes in-frame clones alone and lacks a portion of them. The sample lists around 100,000 clones, about 70% occurring once. The sample was PBMCs. The receptors stem from a man aged 30-40 years in good health and CMV-seronegative.

This clone was detected once. V usage is TRBV4-3 and J usage is TRBJ1-3; D gene ambiguous. V was clipped by 3 bases and J by 0 bases, with 9 bases between them. The CDR3 contains 15 residues. CDR1 and CDR2 (germline): LGHNA, YSLEER. The CDR3 DNA follows: TGCGCCAGCAGCCATGGACTTGACTCTGGAAACACCATATATTTT. Its protein product is CASSHGLDSGNTIYF.

The J gene is TRBJ1-2, the V gene TRBV4-1; D possibly corresponds to TRBD1 (6 bases). CDR1 and CDR2 from the germline V gene are MGHRA and YSYEKL. Trimming took 1 base from V and 8 from J, leaving 14 bases between them. There are 14 residues in the CDR3. The CDR3 loop is CASSQGPGVEGYTF. In DNA, the CDR3 is TGCGCCAGCAGCCAAGGGCCAGGGGTTGAAGGCTACACCTTC.

The V gene is TRBV5-1, the J gene TRBJ2-1, with TRBD2 matching over 8 bases. The trim removed 0 bases at V and 1 base at J, leaving 6 bases unmatched. There are 17 residues in the CDR3. Germline V gives CDR1 SGHRS, CDR2 YFSETQ. The CDR3 nucleotides read TGCGCCAGCAGCTTGGCCATCGCTAGCGGGTCCTACAATGAGCAGTTCTTC. It specifies CASSLAIASGSYNEQFF.

The chain joins TRBV6-5 to TRBJ2-7; maybe TRBD2 (5 bases). CDR1 MNHEY and CDR2 SVGAGI come from the germline V gene. Trimming pared 5 bases from V and 3 bases from J, leaving 14 bases between. There are 14 residues in the CDR3. CDR3 in amino acids: CASSPLGHGYEQYF. The CDR3, as DNA: TGTGCCAGCAGTCCACTAGGGCACGGCTACGAGCAGTACTTC.

The gene calls are TRBV28 and TRBJ2-1; 7 positions agree with TRBD1. The CDR3 covers 12 residues. V gave up 3 bases and J gave up 10 bases; unmatched junction bases: 3. Germline V gene sequence: CDR1 MDHEN, CDR2 SYDVKM. In DNA, the CDR3 is TGTGCCAGCAGTTTGGGACAGAGGGAGCAGTTCTTC. It yields the protein CASSLGQREQFF.

V is TRBV2 and J is TRBJ2-7, with a weak D call TRBD1 (6 bases). The germline gives CDR1 SNHLY, CDR2 FYNNEI. There are 16 residues in the CDR3. V lost 8 bases, J lost 0 bases, and 20 bases lay in between. CDR3 amino acids: CASGREGTGNSYEQYF. In DNA, the CDR3 is TGTGCCAGCGGTAGAGAGGGAACAGGGAACTCCTACGAGCAGTACTTC. The complete variable domain, with remaining parts taken from reference TRBV2 and TRBJ2-7, reads EPEVTQTPSHQVTQMGQEVILRCVPISNHLYFYWYRQILGQKVEFLVSFYNNEISEKSEIFDDQFSVERPDGSNFTLKIRSTKLEDSAMYFCASGREGTGNSYEQYFGPGTRLTVT.

This chain links TRBV4-1 with TRBJ2-7, with 10 positions matching TRBD1. There are 16 residues in the CDR3. Per germline, CDR1 MGHRA and CDR2 YSYEKL. Trimming removed 4 bases from V and 4 bases from J; junction bases left unmatched: 10. CDR3 region: CASSRGGGQGPYEQYF. CDR3 coding DNA: TGCGCCAGCAGCCGGGGAGGGGGACAGGGGCCTTACGAGCAGTACTTC.

The genes are TRBV28 and TRBJ1-1, with 11 positions matching TRBD1. The CDR3 spans 17 residues. After removal of 4 bases from V and 3 bases from J, the junction contained 10 bases not matched to a gene. Germline V lookup: CDR1 MDHEN, CDR2 SYDVKM. The CDR3 DNA follows: TGTGCCAGCAGTTCGTGGACAGGGGGCGAAGAGGACACTGAAGCTTTCTTT. This gives the protein CASSSWTGGEEDTEAFF.

The table lists this clone with a count of one. The chain recombines TRBV4-1 with TRBJ2-7; 9 bases line up with TRBD1. Germline trimming cut 3 bases from V and 4 bases from J; bases unmatched to any gene: 13. This CDR3 is 17 amino acids long. CDR1 and CDR2 (germline): MGHRA, YSYEKL. CDR3 DNA: TGCGCCAGCAGCCACCGTCCCGGGACAGGGTTTCCGTACGAGCAGTACTTC. The encoded protein is CASSHRPGTGFPYEQYF.

CDR3 in amino acids: CAWITDRGEAFF. The CDR3 DNA is TGTGCCTGGATTACGGACAGGGGTGAAGCTTTCTTT. The rearrangement joins TRBV30 to TRBJ1-1; 9 bases fit TRBD1. V was pared by 4 bases and J by 7 bases, with 4 bases of the junction left unmatched. Germline values: CDR1 GTSNPN, CDR2 SVGIG (reference sequence). This CDR3 has 12 residues.

V is TRBV28 and J is TRBJ2-1; 13 bases line up with TRBD2. This CDR3 comprises 18 residues. CDR1 is MDHEN and CDR2 is SYDVKM in the germline V gene. The V gene end was trimmed by 4 bases and the J gene end by 0 bases; junction bases not matched to a gene: 6. The CDR3 is CASSSELAGGPSYNEQFF. CDR3 nucleotide sequence: TGTGCCAGCAGTTCAGAACTAGCGGGGGGGCCCTCCTACAATGAGCAGTTCTTC.

This chain uses TRBV29-1 with TRBJ2-1, with 11 bases lining up with TRBD2. V lost 2 bases and J lost 2; bases outside the gene matches: 8. The CDR3 covers 17 residues. Germline assignment: CDR1 SQVTM and CDR2 ANQGSEA. CDR3 loop: CSVELAGGVLAYNEQFF. CDR3 in DNA: TGCAGCGTTGAACTAGCGGGAGGAGTATTAGCCTACAATGAGCAGTTCTTC.

This clone was counted between two and nine times. V is TRBV29-1 and J is TRBJ2-7; D unresolved. Per germline, CDR1 SQVTM and CDR2 ANQGSEA. This CDR3 has 13 amino acids. Trimming left V 3 bases short and J 0 bases short, with 9 bases between. The CDR3 nucleotides are TGCAGCGTTGACACTCTTGACTCCTACGAGCAGTACTTC. Protein sequence: CSVDTLDSYEQYF.

The chain employs TRBV5-1 and TRBJ2-7, with D possibly TRBD2 on 5 matching bases. This CDR3 has 12 amino acids. With 9 bases removed from V and 1 base from J, the gap between germline ends came to 11 bases. Germline CDR1 is SGHRS and CDR2 is YFSETQ. The CDR3 protein is CATGENSYEQYF. In DNA form, the CDR3 reads TGCGCCACCGGGGAGAATTCCTACGAGCAGTACTTC. Together with reference TRBV5-1 and TRBJ2-7, the CDR3 gives the full variable domain: KAGVTQTPRYLIKTRGQQVTLSCSPISGHRSVSWYQQTPGQGLQFLFEYFSETQRNKGNFPGRFSGRQFSNSRSEMNVSTLELGDSALYLCATGENSYEQYFGPGTRLTVT.

On this clone itself: The sample has other DNA sequences that encode this CDR3 too. This rearrangement joins TRBV6-5 to TRBJ1-2, with D possibly TRBD1 on 5 matching bases. Trimming took off 0 bases at V and 2 bases at J, with 7 bases between the two ends. The germline CDR1 and CDR2 sequences are MNHEY and SVGAGI. The CDR3 is made up of 14 amino acids. The CDR3 loop is CASSYSAGNYGYTF. DNA for the CDR3: TGTGCCAGCAGTTACTCCGCAGGGAACTATGGCTACACCTTC.

V usage is TRBV25-1 and J usage is TRBJ2-1; no definite D call. The CDR3 has 15 amino acids. The ends were cut back, 1 base at V and 1 base at J, with 8 bases in the middle. Germline loops: CDR1 MGHDK, CDR2 SYGVNS. In DNA form, the CDR3 reads TGTGCCAGCAGTGAATCGAGGATATCCTACAATGAGCAGTTCTTC. It translates to CASSESRISYNEQFF.

The chain recombines TRBV4-3 with TRBJ1-2; D unresolved. V was cut by 1 base and J by 1 base, with 13 bases left in between. This CDR3 is built from 16 residues. Germline V gene lookup returns CDR1 LGHNA and CDR2 YSLEER. The chain's CDR3 is CASSQVSGGLNYGYTF. DNA of the CDR3: TGCGCCAGCAGCCAAGTCAGCGGAGGGCTTAACTATGGCTACACCTTC.

This rearrangement joins TRBV28 to TRBJ2-7; D remains ambiguous. The CDR3 is 14 residues long. With 3 bases removed from V and 3 bases from J, the gap between germline ends came to 12 bases. Germline values: CDR1 MDHEN, CDR2 SYDVKM. Here the CDR3 reads CASSFRAEHYEQYF. As DNA, the CDR3 is TGTGCCAGCAGTTTCCGTGCGGAGCACTACGAGCAGTACTTC.

The chain recombines TRBV4-3 with TRBJ1-4; D is possibly TRBD1 (6 bases). This CDR3 spans 15 amino acids. V gave up 0 bases and J gave up 8 bases, with 13 bases separating them. Germline V CDR1 and CDR2: LGHNA, YSLEER. In DNA, the CDR3 is TGCGCCAGCAGCCAAGAGGGGGGGCGAGGGGAAAAACTGTTTTTT. It translates to CASSQEGGRGEKLFF.

This clone showed up just once. The rearrangement joins TRBV30 to TRBJ1-1, with TRBD1 identical over 7 bases. V trimming: 5 bases; J trimming: 1 base; junction bases outside the gene matches: 7. There are 14 residues in the CDR3. Germline V gives CDR1 GTSNPN, CDR2 SVGIG (reference sequence). The CDR3 bases are TGTGCCTGGGGGACAGTCAGGCGGAACACTGAAGCTTTCTTT. This encodes CAWGTVRRNTEAFF.

This chain links TRBV4-1 with TRBJ1-1, with a weak D call TRBD1 (5 bases). Trimming took 1 base from V and 3 from J, leaving 18 bases between them. Germline V gene sequence: CDR1 MGHRA, CDR2 YSYEKL. This CDR3 region has 17 residues. CDR3 loop: CASSQVIRGMRDTEAFF. CDR3 in DNA: TGCGCCAGCAGCCAAGTAATACGGGGGATGAGGGACACTGAAGCTTTCTTT.

This clone came up once. The chain recombines TRBV4-1 with TRBJ1-1; 7 nucleotides align to TRBD1. The CDR3 sequence is 14 residues long. CDR1 is MGHRA and CDR2 is YSYEKL in the germline V gene. Unmatched junction bases numbered 4, after V lost 1 base and J lost 5 bases. For the CDR3, the DNA is TGCGCCAGCAGCCAAGGTCTACAGGGGACTGAAGCTTTCTTT. It translates to CASSQGLQGTEAFF.

The DNA of the CDR3 is TGTGCCAGCAGTGGACAATCACAGGGCGCCACTGAAGCTTTCTTT. Amino acid sequence: CASSGQSQGATEAFF. The rearrangement links TRBV27 to TRBJ1-1; tentatively, D is TRBD1 (6 bases). The CDR3 covers 15 residues. V gave up 5 bases and J gave up 4 bases, with 17 bases separating them. Germline-derived CDR1 and CDR2 are MNHEY and SMNVEV (reference sequence).

V and J are TRBV5-1 and TRBJ1-3; tentative D call: TRBD1 (5 bases). The CDR3 is made up of 14 amino acids. Germline CDR1 and CDR2: SGHRS and YFSETQ. With 5 bases removed from V and 2 bases from J, the gap between germline ends came to 11 bases. The CDR3 bases are TGCGCCAGCAGTGGGGGAGGGCCTGGAAACACCATATATTTT. Encoded protein: CASSGGGPGNTIYF.

The chain uses TRBV10-3 and TRBJ2-7; tentative D call: TRBD1 (5 bases). Germline loops: CDR1 ENHRY, CDR2 SYGVKD. V lost 7 bases and J 0 bases, leaving 13 bases between the germline ends. The CDR3 runs to 14 residues. The CDR3 nucleotides are TGTGCCATCACCGTAGGGCAGGGCTCCTACGAGCAGTACTTC. This translates into CAITVGQGSYEQYF.

The chain couples TRBV2 to TRBJ1-2; D perhaps matches TRBD1 (5 bases). Between the trimmed V and J ends, which lost 6 bases and 5 bases, there was a span of 13 bases. The V gene's germline CDR1 is SNHLY and CDR2 FYNNEI. There are 13 residues in the CDR3. The CDR3 nucleotides are TGTGCCAGCAGGATGATACAGGCTTATGGCTACACCTTC. As protein: CASRMIQAYGYTF.

The chain uses TRBV5-6 and TRBJ2-7, with 10 bases that match TRBD2. V gave up 2 bases and J gave up 0 bases; unmatched junction bases: 2. CDR1 SGHDT and CDR2 YYEEEE come from the germline V gene. This CDR3 comprises 15 residues. The DNA for the CDR3 is TGTGCCAGCAGCTTAGGGACTAGCGTCTCCTACGAGCAGTACTTC. Its protein is CASSLGTSVSYEQYF.

This clone has a handful of counts. The rearrangement links TRBV28 to TRBJ1-2; D remains ambiguous. This CDR3 region has 12 residues. CDR1 is MDHEN and CDR2 is SYDVKM in the germline V gene. V was pared by 6 bases and J by 3 bases, with 8 bases between. CDR3: CASRPGDYGYTF. In DNA, the CDR3 is TGTGCCAGCAGGCCCGGGGACTATGGCTACACCTTC.